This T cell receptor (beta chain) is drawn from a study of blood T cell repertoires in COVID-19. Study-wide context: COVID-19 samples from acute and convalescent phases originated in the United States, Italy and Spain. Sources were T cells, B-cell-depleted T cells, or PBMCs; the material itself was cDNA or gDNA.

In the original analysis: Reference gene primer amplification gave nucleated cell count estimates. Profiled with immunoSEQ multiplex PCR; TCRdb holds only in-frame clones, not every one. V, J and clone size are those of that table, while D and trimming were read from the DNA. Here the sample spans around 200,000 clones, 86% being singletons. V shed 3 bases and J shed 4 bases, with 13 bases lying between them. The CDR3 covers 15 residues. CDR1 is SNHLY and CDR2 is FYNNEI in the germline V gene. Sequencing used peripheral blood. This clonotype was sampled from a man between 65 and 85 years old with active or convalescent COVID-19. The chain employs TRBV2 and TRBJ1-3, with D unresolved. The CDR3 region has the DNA TGTGCCAGCAGTGATATGATAGTGAGGGGAAACACCATATATTTT. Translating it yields CASSDMIVRGNTIYF.